The T cell receptor beta chain under discussion was sequenced for a study of T cell repertoires in cytomegalovirus infection. Only a few counts were recorded for this clonotype. Antigen unknown. V was pared by 5 bases and J by 5 bases, with 13 bases of the junction left unmatched. The CDR3 contains 16 residues. Germline V lookup: CDR1 MDHEN, CDR2 SYDVKM. TCRdb re-derived calls from the reads in MiXCR, one entry per CDR3 protein. The sample consists of about half a million distinct CDR3 sequences, 33% of them appearing once. The receptor was derived from a human donor in good health (CMV status not recorded). Some clones in this sample may be carry-over from other donors' samples. The sequences come from cultured PBMCs, collected from culture after CMV antigen stimulation. J is TRBJ1-1 and V is TRBV28; 8 nucleotides agree with TRBD1. The CDR3 coding sequence is TGTGCCAGCAGTGCCCCGATCGGACAGGGATGGACTGAAGCTTTCTTT. It specifies CASSAPIGQGWTEAFF.